This T cell receptor (beta chain) was profiled in a study of blood T cell repertoires in COVID-19. The repertoire was sequenced with immunoSEQ multiplex PCR; TCRdb's copy has only in-frame clones and lacks some. The sample shows some 110,000 clones, 80% to 90% of them seen only once. Trimming at V came to 8 bases and at J to 1 base, leaving 4 bases not matched to a gene. CDR3 length: 13 residues. The germline CDR1 and CDR2 sequences are KGHSH and LQKENI. This TCR was recovered from a man between 40 and 49 years old with acute or convalescent COVID-19. The rearrangement uses TRBV18 and TRBJ2-5; 7 bases are a match to TRBD1. Specimen: peripheral blood. The CDR3 DNA is TGTGCCAGCCTACAGGGGCTCCAAGAGACCCAGTACTTC. It codes for CASLQGLQETQYF.